This T cell receptor (beta chain) was captured in a study of blood T cell repertoires in COVID-19. Unmatched junction bases numbered 23, after V lost 5 bases and J lost 7 bases. The CDR3 consists of 18 residues. Germline loops: CDR1 SEHNR, CDR2 FQNEAQ (reference sequence). Study processing details: Estimation of nucleated cell counts was performed using reference gene primer amplification. Sequencing was performed with immunoSEQ multiplex PCR; in TCRdb, only in-frame clones are kept and a portion is missing. V and J calls and clone size are those listed in that table; D and trimming were worked out from the DNA. The table records 150,000 to 200,000 clones, more than 70% of them present only once.

Sequencing was performed on peripheral blood. The receptor was isolated from a man over 45 with active or convalescent COVID-19. V gene TRBV7-9 combines with J gene TRBJ2-7, with TRBD1 identical over 7 bases. CDR3 amino acids: CASSPRLTGTDKFWEQYF. In DNA, the CDR3 is TGTGCCAGCAGCCCCCGTCTTACCGGGACAGACAAATTTTGGGAGCAGTACTTC.